The 6 T cell receptor beta chains in this list originate from one sample, sequenced in a study of shared clonotypes between healthy human individuals. Libraries were prepared by immunoSEQ multiplex PCR; TCRdb keeps only in-frame clonotypes and omits some of them. The sample includes some 100,000 clones, roughly two thirds of them seen just once. Sequenced sample: memory CD8+ T cells sorted from blood. The subset was: CD45RO+ cells pooled with CCR7-negative TemRA cells. The receptors shown here come from a woman in her 30s in good health.

The genes are TRBV6-9 and TRBJ2-3; D possibly corresponds to TRBD1 (5 bases). V was shortened by 1 base and J by 3 bases, with 23 bases between the two germline ends. The CDR3 consists of 19 residues. Germline V gives CDR1 MNHGY, CDR2 SVAAGI. The CDR3 here is CASSYYPCFGAIKTDTQYF. CDR3 coding DNA: TGTGCCAGCAGTTATTACCCTTGTTTTGGGGCTATAAAGACAGATACGCAGTATTTT.

The chain uses TRBV19 and TRBJ2-7, with 7 positions matching TRBD1. This CDR3 contains 14 residues. Unmatched junction bases numbered 5, after V lost 6 bases and J lost 0 bases. In germline, CDR1 is LNHDA, CDR2 SQIVND (reference sequence). DNA for the CDR3: TGTGCCAGTAGCTTGACAGGGAGCTCCTACGAGCAGTACTTC. Amino acid sequence: CASSLTGSSYEQYF. The variable domain in full, completed from reference TRBV19 and TRBJ2-7, reads DGGITQSPKYLFRKEGQNVTLSCEQNLNHDAMYWYRQDPGQGLRLIYYSQIVNDFQKGDIAEGYSVSREKKESFPLTVTSAQKNPTAFYLCASSLTGSSYEQYFGPGTRLTVT.

The V gene is TRBV6-1, the J gene TRBJ2-5; D might be TRBD2 (5 bases). CDR3 length: 15 amino acids. V was clipped by 1 base and J by 5 bases, with 14 bases between them. CDR1 MNHNS and CDR2 SASEGT come from the germline V gene. The CDR3 is CASSEGTYGSETQYF. In DNA, the CDR3 is TGTGCCAGCAGTGAAGGGACTTATGGCTCGGAGACCCAGTACTTC.

V is TRBV28 and J is TRBJ2-5; D not certain. This CDR3 has 13 residues. The germline CDR1 and CDR2 sequences are MDHEN and SYDVKM. Trimming cost V 4 bases and J 4 bases, with 10 bases left between them. CDR3 loop: CASSSGLGETQYF. The CDR3 DNA reads as TGTGCCAGCAGTTCCGGGTTGGGAGAGACCCAGTACTTC.

This clone was seen a few times. The same CDR3 is also encoded by other DNA sequences in this sample. This chain connects TRBV28 to TRBJ1-5, with unresolved D. The CDR3 runs 13 residues. Germline CDR1 and CDR2: MDHEN and SYDVKM. With 6 bases removed from V and 2 bases from J, the gap between germline ends came to 8 bases. This CDR3 reads CASSPTGNQPQHF. For the CDR3, the DNA is TGTGCCAGCAGCCCCACGGGCAATCAGCCCCAGCATTTT.

This chain joins TRBV7-9 and TRBJ2-7; D unclear. V shed 7 bases and J shed 3 bases, with 16 bases lying between them. Germline assignment: CDR1 SEHNR and CDR2 FQNEAQ (reference sequence). The CDR3 consists of 14 residues. CDR3 in DNA: TGTGCCAGCACCCCAAATGTTCTGTACTACGAGCAGTACTTC. Translated, it gives CASTPNVLYYEQYF.